A selection of T cell receptor beta chains follows, all from one sample in a study of beta chain features in type 1 diabetes. The repertoire was sequenced with immunoSEQ multiplex PCR; TCRdb's copy has only in-frame clones and lacks some. The profile shows nearly 250,000 clones, 14% of them singletons. The specimen was naive CD4+ T cells from blood. The source is a woman aged 35 to 49 in good health. Each CDR3 is given with its conserved first and last residue. A D gene is named only where the DNA matches it firmly. The size of a clone is reported for some rows only, either as once, few or many, or as a class for expanded clones.

.,.,14,TRBV5-4,TRBJ2-3,CASRPTSPGDTQYF,TGTGCCAGCAGGCCAACTTCCCCCGGAGATACGCAGTATTTT
few,.,13,TRBV7-2,TRBJ2-5,CASSRSGEETQYF,TGTGCCAGCAGCCGGAGCGGAGAAGAGACCCAGTACTTC
few,TRBD2,16,TRBV4-2,TRBJ2-3,CASSQVASGGTDTQYF,TGTGCCAGCAGCCAAGTAGCTAGCGGGGGCACAGATACGCAGTATTTT
few,.,15,TRBV2,TRBJ1-1,CASTIDSGGNTEAFF,TGTGCCAGCACCATTGACTCCGGCGGGAACACTGAAGCTTTCTTT
.,TRBD1,15,TRBV19,TRBJ1-3,CASQRGTAPGNTIYF,TGTGCCAGCCAACGCGGGACAGCTCCTGGAAACACCATATATTTT
few,TRBD1,16,TRBV4-1,TRBJ1-2,CASSLGQAVSYYGYTF,TGCGCCAGCAGCCTCGGACAGGCGGTTTCGTACTATGGCTACACCTTC
.,.,11,TRBV20-1,TRBJ2-5,CSVLTPETQYF,TGCAGTGTTCTTACTCCGGAGACCCAGTACTTC
.,TRBD1,16,TRBV7-9,TRBJ1-5,CASSLAGVRGLQPQHF,TGTGCCAGCAGCTTAGCGGGGGTGAGGGGGCTGCAGCCCCAGCATTTT
.,.,11,TRBV10-3,TRBJ2-2,CAIEGTGELFF,TGTGCCATCGAGGGCACCGGGGAGCTGTTTTTT
few,TRBD2,18,TRBV9,TRBJ2-3,CASSVWTSGDAGPDTQYF,TGTGCCAGCAGCGTTTGGACTAGCGGGGACGCCGGGCCAGATACGCAGTATTTT
.,.,13,TRBV7-2,TRBJ2-7,CASSLGISYEQYF,TGTGCCAGCAGCTTAGGTATCTCCTACGAGCAGTACTTC
.,TRBD1,14,TRBV18,TRBJ2-7,CASSPHRDSYEQYF,TGTGCCAGCTCACCTCACCGGGACAGCTACGAGCAGTACTTC
few,.,16,TRBV9,TRBJ1-4,CASSAGKAAVVEKLFF,TGTGCCAGCAGTGCGGGGAAGGCAGCAGTAGTTGAAAAACTGTTTTTT
few,.,18,TRBV9,TRBJ2-4,CASSPTPGGHLAKNIQYF,TGTGCCAGCAGCCCCACCCCTGGGGGACATTTAGCCAAAAACATTCAGTACTTC
.,.,15,TRBV15,TRBJ2-1,CATILGLSINNEQFF,TGTGCCACCATATTGGGACTCTCCATTAACAATGAGCAGTTCTTC
.,TRBD2,15,TRBV9,TRBJ2-3,CASIKAGLGLRTQYF,TGTGCCAGCATCAAGGCGGGACTAGGGTTACGTACGCAGTATTTT
few,.,13,TRBV5-1,TRBJ2-3,CASSLPSTDTQYF,TGCGCCAGCAGCTTGCCGTCGACAGATACGCAGTATTTT
.,TRBD1,16,TRBV29-1,TRBJ1-2,CSVTDRGEGGSYGYTF,TGCAGCGTGACCGACAGGGGGGAGGGGGGGTCCTATGGCTACACCTTC
.,TRBD1,15,TRBV9,TRBJ2-1,CASSVMDRSYNEQFF,TGTGCCAGCAGCGTAATGGACAGGAGCTACAATGAGCAGTTCTTC
few,TRBD1,15,TRBV11-2,TRBJ2-3,CASSPWTGHTDTQYF,TGTGCCAGCAGCCCGTGGACAGGTCACACAGATACGCAGTATTTT
.,.,13,TRBV12-5,TRBJ2-5,CASGLKLAETQYF,TGTGCTAGTGGTTTGAAACTAGCCGAGACCCAGTACTTC
few,.,15,TRBV2,TRBJ1-2,CASSEVGRGRTFYTF,TGTGCCAGCAGTGAAGTGGGCAGGGGACGTACATTCTACACCTTC
many,TRBD1,11,TRBV10-3,TRBJ1-1,CAIMGTGLEEF,TGTGCCATCATGGGGACAGGGTTGGAGGAGTTT
few,.,15,TRBV7-2,TRBJ2-1,CASSLAAGALNEQFF,TGTGCCAGCAGCTTAGCCGCGGGGGCCTTGAATGAGCAGTTCTTC
.,.,16,TRBV9,TRBJ1-2,CASSVSSGAANYGYTF,TGTGCCAGCAGCGTAAGTTCGGGAGCTGCTAACTATGGCTACACCTTC
few,.,17,TRBV14,TRBJ2-1,CASSQDPPGSFYNEQFF,TGTGCCAGCAGCCAAGATCCCCCGGGGAGCTTCTACAATGAGCAGTTCTTC
.,.,14,TRBV5-1,TRBJ1-1,CASSFTEPTTEAFF,TGCGCCAGCAGCTTCACAGAACCTACCACTGAAGCTTTCTTT
few,TRBD1,15,TRBV5-1,TRBJ1-1,CASSFAGTGGTEAFF,TGCGCCAGCAGCTTCGCCGGGACAGGGGGCACTGAAGCTTTCTTT
few,TRBD1,14,TRBV6-5,TRBJ1-6,CATRGGQWHSPLHF,TGTGCCACCAGAGGGGGACAGTGGCATTCACCCCTCCACTTT
few,TRBD1,14,TRBV6-5,TRBJ2-1,CASSVRTGRGEQFF,TGTGCAAGCAGCGTTCGGACAGGTCGGGGTGAGCAGTTCTTC
.,.,12,TRBV5-4,TRBJ2-5,CASSSTYETQYF,TGTGCCAGCAGCTCCACATATGAGACCCAGTACTTC
few,TRBD2,17,TRBV11-2,TRBJ2-5,CASSSTGTSGGRETQYF,TGTGCCAGCAGCTCCACCGGGACTAGCGGGGGCCGGGAGACCCAGTACTTC
few,.,15,TRBV7-9,TRBJ1-5,CASSLARGKGQPQHF,TGTGCCAGCAGCTTAGCGAGGGGGAAAGGACAGCCCCAGCATTTT
few,TRBD1,14,TRBV19,TRBJ2-7,CASSIGTGLYEQYF,TGTGCCAGTAGTATTGGGACAGGGCTATACGAGCAGTACTTC
few,.,11,TRBV29-1,TRBJ2-7,CSVESGAAQYF,TGCAGCGTTGAATCAGGGGCCGCGCAGTACTTC
.,TRBD2,19,TRBV5-1,TRBJ2-1,CASSLSLAGGGASYNEQFF,TGCGCCAGCAGCTTGTCCCTGGCCGGCGGGGGGGCCTCCTACAATGAGCAGTTCTTC
.,TRBD2,21,TRBV9,TRBJ2-7,CASSVTAGERGVAGKQSEQYF,TGTGCCAGCAGCGTTACCGCGGGGGAACGCGGCGTAGCGGGCAAGCAAAGCGAGCAGTACTTC
.,.,13,TRBV10-3,TRBJ1-1,CAISSRQDTEAFF,TGTGCCATCAGCTCCAGACAAGACACTGAAGCTTTCTTT
few,.,15,TRBV7-9,TRBJ1-1,CASSRGGYGSTEAFF,TGTGCCAGTTCTCGGGGGGGATATGGATCCACTGAAGCTTTCTTT
.,.,15,TRBV4-3,TRBJ1-5,CASSQPGGAHQPQHF,TGCGCCAGCAGCCAACCGGGGGGAGCGCATCAGCCCCAGCATTTT
.,.,14,TRBV19,TRBJ1-2,CASSIEWGHQGYTF,TGTGCCAGTAGTATAGAATGGGGACACCAGGGCTACACCTTC
few,TRBD2,16,TRBV18,TRBJ2-3,CASSPLAGGPTDTQYF,TGTGCCAGCTCACCTTTAGCGGGGGGGCCAACAGATACGCAGTATTTT
.,.,15,TRBV11-2,TRBJ2-7,CASSLGPGARYEQYF,TGTGCCAGCAGCTTGGGGCCGGGTGCGCGCTACGAGCAGTACTTC
few,.,12,TRBV29-1,TRBJ1-1,CSNERGRAEAFF,TGCAGCAACGAACGGGGGAGAGCTGAAGCTTTCTTT
few,TRBD1,13,TRBV6-5,TRBJ2-5,CASSDRAQETQYF,TGTGCCAGCAGCGACAGGGCCCAAGAGACCCAGTACTTC
few,.,20,TRBV29-1,TRBJ2-3,CSVGDRTTQPVVRDTDTQYF,TGCAGCGTAGGTGATCGGACTACTCAACCCGTTGTCCGGGACACAGATACGCAGTATTTT
.,.,15,TRBV5-6,TRBJ1-2,CASSPGMGQSQGYTF,TGTGCCAGCAGCCCGGGAATGGGACAATCCCAAGGCTACACCTTC
.,.,16,TRBV6-5,TRBJ2-4,CASSYQADGAKNIQYF,TGTGCCAGCAGTTATCAAGCGGATGGAGCCAAAAACATTCAGTACTTC
few,.,15,TRBV18,TRBJ1-1,CASSSGVGVGTEAFF,TGTGCCAGCTCATCCGGCGTCGGGGTGGGCACTGAAGCTTTCTTT
.,TRBD2,15,TRBV5-6,TRBJ2-3,CASSQAGGNTDTQYF,TGTGCCAGCAGCCAAGCGGGGGGAAACACAGATACGCAGTATTTT
.,TRBD2,14,TRBV7-9,TRBJ2-5,CASNLAGGQETQYF,TGTGCCAGCAATCTAGCGGGGGGGCAAGAGACCCAGTACTTC
few,.,13,TRBV14,TRBJ2-5,CASSLTPRETQYF,TGTGCCAGCAGCTTAACCCCACGGGAGACCCAGTACTTC
.,.,14,TRBV4-1,TRBJ1-2,CASSQVRQGSGYTF,TGCGCCAGCAGCCAAGTCAGGCAGGGGAGCGGCTACACCTTC
.,TRBD1,19,TRBV5-1,TRBJ2-6,CASSLAGQGINSGANVLTF,TGCGCCAGCAGCTTGGCCGGACAGGGGATTAACTCTGGGGCCAACGTCCTGACTTTC